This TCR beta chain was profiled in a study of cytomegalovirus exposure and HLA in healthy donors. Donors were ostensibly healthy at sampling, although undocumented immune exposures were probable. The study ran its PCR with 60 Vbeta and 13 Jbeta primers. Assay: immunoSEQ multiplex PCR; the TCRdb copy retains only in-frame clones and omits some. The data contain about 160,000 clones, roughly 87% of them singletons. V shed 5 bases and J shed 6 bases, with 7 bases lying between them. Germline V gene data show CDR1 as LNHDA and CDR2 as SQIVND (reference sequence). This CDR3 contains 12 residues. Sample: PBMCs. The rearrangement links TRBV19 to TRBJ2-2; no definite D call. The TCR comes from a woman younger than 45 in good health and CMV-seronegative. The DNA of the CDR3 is TGTGCCAGTAGTGTTAGCTCCGGGGAGCTGTTTTTT. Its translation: CASSVSSGELFF.